These 15 T cell receptor beta chains were sequenced from one sample in a study of T cells in Graves' hyperthyroidism and ophthalmopathy. Amplified regions were TCR beta CDR3 sequences from RNA transcripts. Using the HTBI primer set, a first-round RT-PCR was run on the TCR CDR3. MiXCR, run by TCRdb on the multiplex PCR reads, gives a single entry per CDR3 protein. The sample includes some 370,000 distinct CDR3 sequences, over 13% of them seen just once. The sequenced sample was blood. The source is a man between 45 and 60 years old with Graves' ophthalmopathy.

At least ten counts were recorded for this clonotype. Written as DNA, the CDR3 is TGTGCCAGCAGCTTAGGGGGGATAGCAGAGACCCAGTACTTC. Protein product: CASSLGGIAETQYF. V usage is TRBV7-9 and J usage is TRBJ2-5; either TRBD1 or TRBD2 may fit D (5 bases each). Germline V gene lookup returns CDR1 SEHNR and CDR2 FQNEAQ (reference sequence). This CDR3 spans 14 amino acids. Trimming stripped 1 base from V and 4 bases from J, with 10 bases between.

This clonotype was detected many times. The chain carries TRBV6-1 and TRBJ2-2, with 11 bases lining up with TRBD2. This CDR3 has 14 residues. Germline CDR1 reads MNHNS; CDR2 reads SASEGT. With V trimmed by 10 bases and J by 4 bases, 5 bases remained unmatched. The CDR3 nucleotides are TGTGCCACAACTAGCGGGAGAACCACCGGGGAGCTGTTTTTT. This codes for CATTSGRTTGELFF.

The chain employs TRBV2 and TRBJ2-3, with 7 positions matching TRBD1. Losses at the gene ends were 6 bases for V and 5 bases for J; bases not matched to a gene: 14. Germline lookup yields CDR1 SNHLY and CDR2 FYNNEI. CDR3 length: 16 amino acids. CDR3 in DNA: TGTGCCAGCAGAAGCCCGACAGGGAAGTTGAGAGATACGCAGTATTTT. Translating gives CASRSPTGKLRDTQYF.

This clonotype was observed a few times. The chain employs TRBV10-1 and TRBJ2-1; 7 bases match TRBD2. The CDR3 is 14 amino acids. From germline, CDR1 is WNHNN and CDR2 SYGVQD (reference sequence). Losses at the gene ends were 4 bases for V and 9 bases for J; bases not matched to a gene: 9. CDR3 bases: TGCGCCAGCAGTGTTCGCGGGAGTGGGGGTGAGCAGTTCTTC. Amino acids: CASSVRGSGGEQFF.

The sample holds many counts of this clonotype. This chain uses TRBV9 with TRBJ2-2, with TRBD1 identical over 7 bases. The CDR3 loop spans 15 amino acids. CDR1 and CDR2 (germline): SGDLS, YYNGEE. V shed 4 bases and J 0 bases; nucleotides not matched to a gene: 3. The CDR3 DNA sequence: TGTGCCAGCAGCCAAGGGGGCCCGAACACCGGGGAGCTGTTTTTT. Its protein is CASSQGGPNTGELFF. Drawing the rest from reference TRBV9 and TRBJ2-2, the complete variable domain is DSGVTQTPKHLITATGQRVTLRCSPRSGDLSVYWYQQSLDQGLQFLIQYYNGEERAKGNILERFSAQQFPDLHSELNLSSLELGDSALYFCASSQGGPNTGELFFGEGSRLTVL.

The chain carries TRBV29-1 and TRBJ1-2; no firm D call. The V gene's germline CDR1 is SQVTM and CDR2 ANQGSEA. This CDR3 spans 15 amino acids. Trimming pared 5 bases from V and 1 base from J, leaving 17 bases between. The DNA of the CDR3 is TGCAGCGTTCGCGCCCAGGAGGAAGTTAACTATGGCTACACCTTC. It translates to CSVRAQEEVNYGYTF.

This clonotype was observed many times. V gene TRBV30 combines with J gene TRBJ1-3; D is unclear. Germline V gene sequence: CDR1 GTSNPN, CDR2 SVGIG (reference sequence). This CDR3 is 11 amino acids long. V shed 8 bases and J shed 2 bases, with 7 bases lying between them. This CDR3 is CATTPGNTIYF. The CDR3 DNA reads TGTGCCACGACTCCTGGAAACACCATATATTTT.

The V gene is TRBV19, the J gene TRBJ1-1, with D perhaps TRBD1 (6 bases). The CDR3 is made up of 14 amino acids. CDR1 and CDR2 (germline): LNHDA, SQIVND (reference sequence). V shed 4 bases and J shed 10 bases, with 19 bases lying between them. CDR3 sequence (DNA): TGTGCCAGTAGTACAGAACAGGGTCTAAGGGGAGCTTTCTTT. Encoded protein: CASSTEQGLRGAFF.

The table lists this clonotype with many counts. The V call is TRBV7-2, the J call TRBJ2-7; TRBD2 is a possible D gene (5 bases). V was trimmed by 4 bases and J by 3 bases, leaving 7 bases between them. Germline loops: CDR1 SGHTA, CDR2 FQGNSA. The CDR3 is 12 amino acids. CDR3 nucleotide sequence: TGTACCAGCAGCTCGGACTTCTACGAGCAGTACTTC. This encodes CTSSSDFYEQYF.

There are many counts of this clonotype. This rearrangement joins TRBV30 to TRBJ2-5; perhaps TRBD2 as D (5 bases). Trimming took 0 bases from V and 10 from J, leaving 15 bases between them. Germline values: CDR1 GTSNPN, CDR2 SVGIG (reference sequence). The CDR3 contains 13 residues. CDR3 residues: CAWSVRVGRDQYF. Here the CDR3 DNA reads TGTGCCTGGAGTGTACGGGTAGGGAGAGACCAGTACTTC.

This clonotype was seen ten or more times. The rearrangement links TRBV18 to TRBJ1-1; 7 positions agree with TRBD1. Looked up from germline, CDR1 is KGHSH and CDR2 is LQKENI. CDR3 size: 15 residues. With V trimmed by 3 bases and J by 1 base, 5 bases remained unmatched. The CDR3 reads CASSPTGAKNTEAFF. CDR3 sequence (DNA): TGTGCCAGCTCACCTACAGGGGCTAAGAACACTGAAGCTTTCTTT. The full variable domain, in which reference TRBV18 and TRBJ1-1 provide the parts outside the CDR3, is NAGVMQNPRHLVRRRGQEARLRCSPMKGHSHVYWYRQLPEEGLKFMVYLQKENIIDESGMPKERFSAEFPKEGPSILRIQQVVRGDSAAYFCASSPTGAKNTEAFFGQGTRLTVV.

This clonotype was picked up a small number of times. Written as DNA, the CDR3 is TGTGCCAGCAGTCAAGGACAGGGCTCTAACTATGGCTACACCTTC. Amino acid sequence: CASSQGQGSNYGYTF. The rearrangement uses TRBV9 and TRBJ1-2; 8 bases fit TRBD1. Looked up from germline, CDR1 is SGDLS and CDR2 is YYNGEE. This CDR3 region has 15 residues. V gave up 5 bases and J gave up 0 bases; unmatched junction bases: 6.

Comments on this clonotype: A much larger clone differs by one base, so this may be a read error. This chain uses TRBV30 with TRBJ1-3, with 8 bases identical to TRBD1. Unmatched junction bases numbered 6, after V lost 0 bases and J lost 8 bases. Germline-derived CDR1 and CDR2 are GTSNPN and SVGIG (reference sequence). This CDR3 region has 14 residues. CDR3 sequence reads: CAWSVRTGSHTIYF. CDR3 DNA sequence: TGTGCCTGGAGTGTCAGGACAGGGAGTCACACCATATATTTT.

This clonotype was seen only a few times. The chain combines TRBV11-3 with TRBJ1-2; D not certain. This CDR3 spans 13 amino acids. Germline V gives CDR1 SGHNT, CDR2 YENEEA. V lost 5 bases and J lost 3, with 10 bases in between. CDR3 sequence: CASSREIHYGYTF. The CDR3 DNA reads TGTGCCAGCAGCCGAGAGATCCACTATGGCTACACCTTC.

This clonotype was detected many times. This chain uses TRBV6-1 with TRBJ1-2; D gene ambiguous. V lost 0 bases to trimming and J lost 4 bases, with 6 bases between them. CDR3 length: 13 residues. Germline assignment: CDR1 MNHNS and CDR2 SASEGT. CDR3 DNA sequence: TGTGCCAGCAGTGAAGCTGGAGTCTATGGCTACACCTTC. Translated, it gives CASSEAGVYGYTF.